The present TCR beta chain was sequenced within a study of T cells after yellow fever vaccination. Findings and caveats of the study: By day 5 rather than day 15, the secondary response had peaked, though it was weaker. In post-booster samples, most primary-vaccination clones reappeared (roughly 96% CD4, about 90% CD8).

TCRdb passed the 5' RACE reads through MiXCR, listing each CDR3 protein once. The table has some 550,000 distinct CDR3 sequences, less than 20% seen once. In the case of this clonotype: What it binds is unknown.

The CDR3 has 15 amino acids. After removal of 4 bases from V and 3 bases from J, the junction contained 4 bases not matched to a gene. Germline values: CDR1 SGHRS, CDR2 YFSETQ. V usage is TRBV5-1 and J usage is TRBJ2-1, with 10 bases aligning to TRBD2. Sample: PBMCs, taken 15 days after the yellow fever booster vaccination. The sequence was collected from a young man who received the YFV17D yellow fever vaccine. CDR3 sequence: CASSPGTSDYNEQFF. The CDR3 region has the DNA TGCGCCAGCAGCCCCGGGACTAGCGACTACAATGAGCAGTTCTTC.